These 18 T cell receptor beta chains were sequenced from one sample in a study of liver allograft versus peripheral blood T cells. For the study at large: Comparing T cell receptor repertoires in transplanted livers with those in recipients' peripheral blood was part of the design.

MiXCR, run by TCRdb on the reads, gives a single entry per CDR3 protein. Of under 15,000 distinct CDR3 sequences in the sample, about 20% are singletons; the top ten hold around 14%. The receptors come from a human patient who had a liver transplant. Some T cells may trace back to the graft donor.

By share of the sample, this clonotype is medium-sized. This sequence joins TRBV29-1 and TRBJ1-2; TRBD1 might be the D (5 bases). CDR3 length: 13 residues. V shed 7 bases and J shed 3 bases, with 15 bases lying between them. Germline-derived CDR1 and CDR2 are SQVTM and ANQGSEA. The CDR3 region is CSAASGGDYGYTF. The CDR3, as DNA: TGCAGCGCAGCGTCCGGGGGTGACTATGGCTACACCTTC.

This clonotype was recorded at least ten times. The V gene is TRBV7-9, the J gene TRBJ1-1; 8 nucleotides line up with TRBD1. Germline CDR1 is SEHNR and CDR2 is FQNEAQ (reference sequence). V dropped 6 bases and J dropped 3; count of bases not matched to a gene: 15. This CDR3 spans 17 amino acids. The CDR3 region is CASRPIYRQGTDTEAFF. CDR3 nucleotide sequence: TGTGCCAGCAGACCCATTTACCGACAGGGGACGGACACTGAAGCTTTCTTT.

This clonotype showed up many times. The chain combines TRBV28 with TRBJ1-2, with unresolved D. The V and J ends lost 6 bases and 0 bases respectively, with 11 bases between them. Germline CDR1 and CDR2: MDHEN and SYDVKM. The CDR3 sequence is 14 residues long. In DNA, the CDR3 is TGTGCCAGCAGCCGAGATGGCACTAACTATGGCTACACCTTC. This gives the protein CASSRDGTNYGYTF.

This clonotype is judged medium-sized. This chain links TRBV7-2 with TRBJ2-5; tentatively, D is TRBD1 (6 bases). The CDR3 is 15 amino acids. CDR1 is SGHTA, CDR2 FQGNSA, per germline. Trimming took 1 base from V and 4 from J, leaving 13 bases between them. In DNA form, the CDR3 reads TGTGCCAGCAGCTTAGGCAGGGGAAGCGCAGAGACCCAGTACTTC. Its protein product is CASSLGRGSAETQYF.

This clonotype is labeled medium-sized. The chain is built from TRBV6-5 and TRBJ1-1, with unresolved D. V shed 5 bases and J shed 11 bases, with 12 bases lying between them. CDR3 length: 11 residues. Germline values: CDR1 MNHEY, CDR2 SVGAGI. The CDR3 sequence is CASSRAGVAFF. The CDR3 coding sequence is TGTGCCAGCAGTAGAGCCGGGGTCGCTTTCTTT.

This clonotype was seen at least ten times. The chain is built from TRBV5-5 and TRBJ1-1; weak D call: TRBD1 (6 bases). Trimming shortened V by 6 bases and J by 2 bases, and 14 bases separated the two germline ends. The CDR3 spans 14 residues. The germline gives CDR1 SGHKS, CDR2 YYEKEE (reference sequence). CDR3 residues: CASNWGLVNTEAFF. The CDR3 bases are TGTGCCAGCAATTGGGGGCTGGTAAACACTGAAGCTTTCTTT.

The chain combines TRBV28 with TRBJ1-5, with no clear D. The CDR3 is made up of 12 amino acids. CDR1 and CDR2 (germline): MDHEN, SYDVKM. V gave up 6 bases and J gave up 2 bases, with 5 bases separating them. DNA of the CDR3: TGTGCCAGCAGCCGCGGCAATCAGCCCCAGCATTTT. It is translated as CASSRGNQPQHF.

This clonotype was observed at least ten times. The chain has TRBV15 and TRBJ2-1; 8 bases line up with TRBD1. The germline CDR1 and CDR2 sequences are LNHNV and YYDKDF (reference sequence). Trimming cost V 4 bases and J 7 bases; bases outside gene matches: 12. The CDR3 length is 16 residues. The CDR3 DNA sequence: TGTGCCACCAGCACCCGACAGGGGCGGTCTGGGAATGAGCAGTTCTTC. This encodes CATSTRQGRSGNEQFF.

At least ten counts were recorded for this clonotype. This CDR3 is CASSSPGVADTQYF. In nucleotides, the CDR3 is TGTGCCAGCAGTTCACCAGGGGTCGCAGATACGCAGTATTTT. The chain is built from TRBV5-4 and TRBJ2-3; perhaps TRBD1 as D (6 bases). The CDR3 runs 14 residues. Deletions cut 5 bases from V and 4 bases from J, with 14 bases between. The germline CDR1 and CDR2 sequences are SGHNT and YYREEE (reference sequence).

This chain uses TRBV20-1 with TRBJ1-1; D is perhaps TRBD1 (5 bases). V was trimmed by 6 bases and J by 0 bases, leaving 17 bases between them. This CDR3 contains 15 residues. The germline CDR1 and CDR2 sequences are DFQATT and SNEGSKA (reference sequence). CDR3 residues: CSAPGGDTMNTEAFF. Written as DNA, the CDR3 is TGCAGTGCCCCTGGGGGGGATACCATGAACACTGAAGCTTTCTTT.

This clonotype was seen ten or more times. This CDR3 is CATSDPGLAGGNEQFF. The CDR3, as DNA: TGTGCCACCAGTGACCCCGGACTAGCGGGGGGGAATGAGCAGTTCTTC. The rearrangement joins TRBV24-1 to TRBJ2-1, with 15 bases identical to TRBD2. Germline assignment: CDR1 KGHDR and CDR2 SFDVKD. The CDR3 spans 16 residues. With 4 bases clipped from V and 7 bases from J, the junction kept 4 bases outside the gene matches.

This clonotype rates as medium-sized. This sequence joins TRBV5-4 and TRBJ1-1; 9 bases align to TRBD1. The CDR3 has 15 residues. Germline V gene lookup returns CDR1 SGHNT and CDR2 YYREEE (reference sequence). J gave up 4 bases and V 4 bases, and 8 bases lay outside the gene matches. The CDR3 DNA sequence: TGTGCCAGCAGCACGCGGACAGGGGATAGCACTGAAGCTTTCTTT. Amino acids: CASSTRTGDSTEAFF.

This clonotype rates as medium-sized (0.01 to 0.1%). V and J are TRBV10-3 and TRBJ1-1; tentative D call: TRBD1 (6 bases). Germline V gene lookup returns CDR1 ENHRY and CDR2 SYGVKD. This CDR3 comprises 13 residues. V lost 4 bases and J 4 bases, leaving 10 bases between the germline ends. The CDR3 here is CAISATGRTEAFF. The CDR3 nucleotides are TGTGCCATCAGTGCAACAGGGCGCACTGAAGCTTTCTTT.

This clonotype was observed a single time. The chain employs TRBV2 and TRBJ1-1; 7 bases are a match to TRBD1. V was clipped by 9 bases and J by 5 bases; unmatched bases: 9. CDR3 size: 13 residues. The germline gives CDR1 SNHLY, CDR2 FYNNEI. The CDR3 reads CARSRQGLTEAFF. The DNA of the CDR3 is TGTGCCAGGAGTAGACAGGGATTGACTGAAGCTTTCTTT.

This clonotype is deemed medium-sized (0.01 to 0.1%). The CDR3 DNA reads TGTGCCAGCAGCGGCTTGAGGTCCAACGTCCTGACTTTC. Its protein is CASSGLRSNVLTF. The J gene is TRBJ2-6, the V gene TRBV5-6; D unclear. Germline CDR1 SGHDT, CDR2 YYEEEE. Between the trimmed V and J ends, which lost 4 bases and 8 bases, there was a span of 10 bases. CDR3 size: 13 residues.

This clonotype showed up just a few times. The chain carries TRBV20-1 and TRBJ1-1; TRBD1 is a possible D gene (5 bases). V lost 1 base, J lost 5 bases, and 17 bases lay in between. CDR3 length: 15 residues. CDR1 and CDR2 (germline): DFQATT, SNEGSKA (reference sequence). DNA of the CDR3: TGCAGTGCTAGAGCTCTTACAGGTTCATTGACTGAAGCTTTCTTT. This sequence encodes CSARALTGSLTEAFF.

The chain uses TRBV12-3 or TRBV12-4 and TRBJ1-4; D gene uncertain. V lost 6 bases to trimming and J lost 4 bases, with 18 bases between them. The CDR3 runs 16 residues. As DNA, the CDR3 is TGTGCCAGCAGGAAAGGGCCGCTTAGAAGTAATGAAAAACTGTTTTTT. Translation gives CASRKGPLRSNEKLFF.

The V gene is TRBV19, the J gene TRBJ1-4; 10 nucleotides match TRBD1. This CDR3 spans 16 amino acids. The germline gives CDR1 LNHDA, CDR2 SQIVND (reference sequence). The junction had 4 bases not matched to a gene; V was cut back by 1 base and J by 5 bases. CDR3 DNA: TGTGCCAGTAGTATAGTAAGGACAGGGGGAAATGAAAAACTGTTTTTT. Translated: CASSIVRTGGNEKLFF.